This T cell receptor beta chain was captured in a study of T-cell memory formation after mild COVID-19. For the study at large: The study found TCR clusters largely donor specific. Broader study findings: Among CD4+ contracting clones, most were CM and EM, and CD8+ ones EMRA.

The germline V and J ends were trimmed by 0 bases and 5 bases, with 10 bases remaining between them. The CDR3 spans 13 residues. CDR1 is GTSNPN, CDR2 SVGIG, per germline (reference sequence). In the case of this clonotype: Its cognate antigen is unknown.

TCRdb ran MiXCR on the 5' RACE reads and lists one entry per CDR3 protein. Of around 62,000 distinct CDR3 sequences in the sample, 28% were seen once. The sequence came from a man aged 18 to 35 who had mild COVID-19 (a few samples of this study predate the infection). Cell type and time point are not known. The sample comprised PBMCs or a T cell subset sorted from them (not recorded which). The rearrangement uses TRBV30 and TRBJ2-5, with no clear D. The CDR3 nucleotides read TGTGCCTGGAGTGTACTGTACCGGGAGACCCAGTACTTC. Amino acids: CAWSVLYRETQYF.